Listed here are 5 T cell receptor beta chains from one sample, sequenced in a study of post-analysis software for immune sequencing data. Study-level results: TRBV segments more frequent in patients than in controls numbered several and included TRBV5-6, TRBV5-1 and TRBV20-1.

These receptors have no known antigen. cDNA libraries for TCR beta contained unique molecular identifiers. Each CDR3 protein is one row after TCRdb ran MiXCR on the PCR reads. The repertoire includes hundreds of thousands of distinct CDR3 sequences, around 40% of them detected once, and under 2% sits in the top ten. Sequenced material: blood. The receptors shown here come from a girl under 18 with multiple sclerosis.

The CDR3 region has the DNA TGTGCCAGCAGCTTAGAGGGCCTCGGGGATACGCAGTATTTT. Residues: CASSLEGLGDTQYF. V and J are TRBV7-2 and TRBJ2-3; D gene ambiguous. The CDR3 consists of 14 residues. Germline V gene sequence: CDR1 SGHTA, CDR2 FQGNSA. V was cut by 1 base and J by 6 bases, with 11 bases left in between. The variable domain in full, with the rest retrieved from reference TRBV7-2 and TRBJ2-3, is GAGVSQSPSNKVTEKGKDVELRCDPISGHTALYWYRQSLGQGLEFLIYFQGNSAPDKSGLPSDRFSAERTGGSVSTLTIQRTQQEDSAVYLCASSLEGLGDTQYFGPGTRLTVL.

This clonotype has a handful of counts. The CDR3 DNA reads TGTGCCAGCCACCGGGAGTCTGGGGCCAACGTCCTGACTTTC. Protein: CASHRESGANVLTF. The chain employs TRBV6-6 and TRBJ2-6; D is possibly TRBD2 (6 bases). Deletions cut 8 bases from V and 1 base from J, with 9 bases between. CDR1 is MNHNY and CDR2 is SVGAGI in the germline V gene (reference sequence). The CDR3 length is 14 residues.

This chain connects TRBV29-1 to TRBJ1-2; TRBD1 is a possible D gene (6 bases). V was cut by 0 bases and J by 4 bases, with 12 bases left in between. CDR1 is SQVTM and CDR2 is ANQGSEA in the germline V gene. CDR3 length equals 14 residues. The CDR3 here is CSVEDRGALYGYTF. CDR3 bases: TGCAGCGTTGAAGACAGGGGCGCACTCTATGGCTACACCTTC. The whole variable domain, filled in from reference TRBV29-1 and TRBJ1-2, reads SAVISQKPSRDICQRGTSLTIQCQVDSQVTMMFWYRQQPGQSLTLIATANQGSEATYESGFVIDKFPISRPNLTFSTLTVSNMSPEDSSIYLCSVEDRGALYGYTFGSGTRLTVV.

Written as DNA, the CDR3 is TGTGCCAGCAGCGCCCAGACGGAGACCTTAAACTACGAGCAGTACTTC. Its translation is CASSAQTETLNYEQYF. J is TRBJ2-7 and V is TRBV7-2; D gene ambiguous. Germline values: CDR1 SGHTA, CDR2 FQGNSA. The CDR3 covers 16 residues. Trimming took 5 bases from V and 3 from J, leaving 20 bases between them.

This clonotype was observed a few times. V and J are TRBV11-1 and TRBJ2-1; 8 positions match TRBD2. CDR3 length equals 15 residues. Germline loops: CDR1 SGHAT, CDR2 FQDESV (reference sequence). The J segment lost 6 bases and the V segment lost 4 bases, leaving 8 bases of the junction unmatched. The CDR3 region is CASSWTTSESNEQFF. Written as DNA, the CDR3 is TGTGCCAGCAGCTGGACGACTAGCGAGTCCAATGAGCAGTTCTTC. Full variable domain (outside the CDR3, taken from reference TRBV11-1 and TRBJ2-1): EAEVAQSPRYKITEKSQAVAFWCDPISGHATLYWYRQILGQGPELLVQFQDESVVDDSQLPKDRFSAERLKGVDSTLKIQPAELGDSAMYLCASSWTTSESNEQFFGPGTRLTVL.